This T cell receptor (beta chain) was profiled in a study of regulatory dendritic cells for organ transplantation. Study observations and caveats: Considerable individual heterogeneity was seen in alloreactive memory CD8+ T cells. Naive T cells showed high diversity, memory cells less, memory CD8+ least. Memory CD8+ clonal expansion seemed more limited with regulatory than mature dendritic cells.

V was pared by 4 bases and J by 4 bases, with 10 bases between. CDR1 is MNHEY, CDR2 SMNVEV, per germline (reference sequence). This CDR3 has 13 residues. Assay: immunoSEQ multiplex PCR; the TCRdb copy retains only in-frame clones and omits some. The sample records about 38,000 clones, about 89% being singletons. Comments on this clone: Its target is unknown.

This clonotype was obtained from a human donor in good health. The genes are TRBV27 and TRBJ1-1; D unclear. Sequenced: naive CD8+ T cells from blood. Specified subset: CD45RA+ naive T cells. DNA of the CDR3: TGTGCCAGCAGTTGGGAGGGATCCACTGAAGCTTTCTTT. Protein sequence: CASSWEGSTEAFF.